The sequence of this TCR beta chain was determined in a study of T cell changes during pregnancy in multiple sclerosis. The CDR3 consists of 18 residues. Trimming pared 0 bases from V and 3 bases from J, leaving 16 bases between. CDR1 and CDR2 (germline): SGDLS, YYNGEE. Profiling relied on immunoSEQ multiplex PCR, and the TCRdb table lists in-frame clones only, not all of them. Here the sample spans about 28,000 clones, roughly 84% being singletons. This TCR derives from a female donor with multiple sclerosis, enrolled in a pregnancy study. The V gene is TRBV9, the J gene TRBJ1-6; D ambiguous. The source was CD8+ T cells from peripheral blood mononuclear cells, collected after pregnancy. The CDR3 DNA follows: TGTGCCAGCAGCGTAGAAAAGGACTTCCCTTTCTATAATTCACCCCTCCACTTT. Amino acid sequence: CASSVEKDFPFYNSPLHF.